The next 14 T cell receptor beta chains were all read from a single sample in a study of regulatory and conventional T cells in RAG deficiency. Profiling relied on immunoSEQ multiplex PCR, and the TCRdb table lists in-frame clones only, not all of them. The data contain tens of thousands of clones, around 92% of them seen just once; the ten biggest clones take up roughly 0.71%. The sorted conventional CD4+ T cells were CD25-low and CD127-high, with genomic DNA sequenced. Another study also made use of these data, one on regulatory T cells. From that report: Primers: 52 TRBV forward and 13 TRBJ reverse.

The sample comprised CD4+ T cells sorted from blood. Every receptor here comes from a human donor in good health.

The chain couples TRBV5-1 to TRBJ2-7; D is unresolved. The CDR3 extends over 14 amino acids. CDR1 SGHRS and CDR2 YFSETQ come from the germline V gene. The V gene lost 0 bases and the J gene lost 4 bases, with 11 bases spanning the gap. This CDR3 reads CASSLGSSLYEQYF. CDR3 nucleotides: TGCGCCAGCAGCTTGGGCTCATCTCTTTACGAGCAGTACTTC.

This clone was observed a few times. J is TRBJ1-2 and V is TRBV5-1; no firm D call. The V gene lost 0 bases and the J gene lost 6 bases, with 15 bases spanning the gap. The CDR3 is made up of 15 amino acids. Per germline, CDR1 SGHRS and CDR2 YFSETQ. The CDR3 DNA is TGCGCCAGCAGCTTGGAGGGTCCCAGCTTCGATGGCTACACCTTC. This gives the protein CASSLEGPSFDGYTF.

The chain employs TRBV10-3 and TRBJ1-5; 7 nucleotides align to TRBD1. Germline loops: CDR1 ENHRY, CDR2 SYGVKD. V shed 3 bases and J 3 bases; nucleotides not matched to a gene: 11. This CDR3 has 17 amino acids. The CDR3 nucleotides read TGTGCCATCAGTGAAGGACAGGTAGGGGTTGACAATCAGCCCCAGCATTTT. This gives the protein CAISEGQVGVDNQPQHF.

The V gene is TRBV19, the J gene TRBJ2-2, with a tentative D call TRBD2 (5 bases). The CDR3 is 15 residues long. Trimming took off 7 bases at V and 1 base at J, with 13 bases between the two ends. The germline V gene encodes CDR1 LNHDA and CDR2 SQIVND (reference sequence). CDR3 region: CASTRGLLNTGELFF. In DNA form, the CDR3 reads TGTGCCAGTACCAGAGGACTTCTGAACACCGGGGAGCTGTTTTTT. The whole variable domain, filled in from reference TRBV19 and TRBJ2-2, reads DGGITQSPKYLFRKEGQNVTLSCEQNLNHDAMYWYRQDPGQGLRLIYYSQIVNDFQKGDIAEGYSVSREKKESFPLTVTSAQKNPTAFYLCASTRGLLNTGELFFGEGSRLTVL.

CDR3 in DNA: TGTGCCAGCTTCCCTGGACAGGGAAGGAACACCATATATTTT. This codes for CASFPGQGRNTIYF. V is TRBV18 and J is TRBJ1-3, with TRBD1 matching 8 bases. Germline CDR1 is KGHSH and CDR2 is LQKENI. V was clipped by 7 bases and J by 7 bases; unmatched bases: 9. The CDR3 extends over 14 amino acids.

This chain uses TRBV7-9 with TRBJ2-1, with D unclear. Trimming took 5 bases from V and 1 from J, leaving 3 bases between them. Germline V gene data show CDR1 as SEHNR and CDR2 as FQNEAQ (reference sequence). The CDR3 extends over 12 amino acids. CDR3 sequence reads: CASSLSYNEQFF. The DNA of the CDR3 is TGTGCCAGCAGCCTGTCCTACAATGAGCAGTTCTTC.

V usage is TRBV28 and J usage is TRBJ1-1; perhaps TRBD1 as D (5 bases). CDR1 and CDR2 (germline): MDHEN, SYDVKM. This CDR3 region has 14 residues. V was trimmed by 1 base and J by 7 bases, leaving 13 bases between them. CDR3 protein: CASSLSIGQNEAFF. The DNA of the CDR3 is TGTGCCAGCAGTTTATCCATAGGACAAAATGAAGCTTTCTTT.

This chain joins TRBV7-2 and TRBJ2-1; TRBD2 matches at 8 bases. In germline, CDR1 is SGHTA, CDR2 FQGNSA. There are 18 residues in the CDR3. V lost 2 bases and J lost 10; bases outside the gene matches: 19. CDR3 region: CASSLMSGSIVRGAEQFF. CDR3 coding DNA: TGTGCCAGCAGCTTAATGAGCGGGAGTATCGTGAGGGGCGCGGAGCAGTTCTTC.

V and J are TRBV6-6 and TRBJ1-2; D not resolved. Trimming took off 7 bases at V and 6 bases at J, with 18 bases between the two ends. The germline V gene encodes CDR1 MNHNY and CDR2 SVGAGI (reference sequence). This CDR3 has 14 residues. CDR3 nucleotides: TGTGCCAGCACCCTTACGGGTAGAGGTAATGGCTACACCTTC. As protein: CASTLTGRGNGYTF.

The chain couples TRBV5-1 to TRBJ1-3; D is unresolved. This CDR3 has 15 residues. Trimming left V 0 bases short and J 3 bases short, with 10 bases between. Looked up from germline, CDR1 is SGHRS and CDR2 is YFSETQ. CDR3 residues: CASSLVGRGGNTIYF. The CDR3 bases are TGCGCCAGCAGCTTGGTCGGGAGAGGTGGAAACACCATATATTTT.

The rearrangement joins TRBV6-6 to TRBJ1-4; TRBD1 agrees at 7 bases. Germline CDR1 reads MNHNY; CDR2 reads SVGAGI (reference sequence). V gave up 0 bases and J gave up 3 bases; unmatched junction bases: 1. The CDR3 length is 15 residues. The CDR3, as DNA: TGTGCCAGCAGTTACTCGGGGACAGCTAATGAAAAACTGTTTTTT. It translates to CASSYSGTANEKLFF.

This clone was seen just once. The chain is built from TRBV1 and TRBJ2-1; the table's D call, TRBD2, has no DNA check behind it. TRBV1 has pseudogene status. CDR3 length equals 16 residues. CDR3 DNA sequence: TGCACCAGCAGCCATAGGGGGAGGGGCTCCTACAATGAGCAGTTCTTC. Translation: CTSSHRGRGSYNEQFF.

CDR3 sequence: CSVERDLGEGGQFF. CDR3 nucleotide sequence: TGCAGCGTTGAAAGGGACCTGGGTGAAGGTGGGCAGTTCTTC. The V gene is TRBV29-1, the J gene TRBJ2-1; D is perhaps TRBD1 or TRBD2 (5 bases each). Germline assignment: CDR1 SQVTM and CDR2 ANQGSEA. The CDR3 has 14 residues. V lost 2 bases and J lost 12, with 20 bases in between.

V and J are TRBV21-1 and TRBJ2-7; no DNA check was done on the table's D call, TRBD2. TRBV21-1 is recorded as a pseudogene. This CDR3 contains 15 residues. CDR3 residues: CASSKARDFSYEQYF. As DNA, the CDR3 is TGTGCCAGCAGCAAAGCGCGGGATTTCTCCTACGAGCAGTACTTC.